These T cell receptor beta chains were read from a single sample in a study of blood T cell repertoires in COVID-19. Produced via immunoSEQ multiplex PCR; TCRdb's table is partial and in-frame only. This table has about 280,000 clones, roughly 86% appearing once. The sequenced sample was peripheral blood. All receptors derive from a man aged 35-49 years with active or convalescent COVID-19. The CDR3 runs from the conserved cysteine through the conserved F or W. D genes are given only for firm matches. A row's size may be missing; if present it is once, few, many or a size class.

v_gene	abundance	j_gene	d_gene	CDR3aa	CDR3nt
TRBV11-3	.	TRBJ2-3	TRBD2	CASSLRLAGAGDTQYF	TGTGCCAGCAGCTTGCGACTAGCGGGAGCAGGAGATACGCAGTATTTT
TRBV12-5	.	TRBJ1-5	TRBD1	CASGTGERGNNEPQHF	TGTGCTAGCGGGACAGGGGAGAGGGGGAACAATGAGCCCCAGCATTTT
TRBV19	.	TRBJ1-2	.	CASRGGAEGYGYTF	TGTGCCAGTAGAGGAGGGGCTGAAGGGTATGGCTACACCTTC
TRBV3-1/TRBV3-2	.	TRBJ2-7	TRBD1	CASSLGQVYEQYF	TGTGCCAGCAGCTTAGGACAGGTCTACGAGCAGTACTTC
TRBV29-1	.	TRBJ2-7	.	CSVVDGGQQYF	TGCAGCGTTGTGGACGGAGGCCAGCAGTACTTC
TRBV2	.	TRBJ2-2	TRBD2	CASKKVAGGQTGELFF	TGTGCCAGCAAGAAGGTGGCGGGAGGGCAGACCGGGGAGCTGTTTTTT
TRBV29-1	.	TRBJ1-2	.	CSVEESAGSGYTF	TGCAGCGTTGAAGAATCGGCAGGCTCTGGCTACACCTTC
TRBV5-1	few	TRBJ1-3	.	CASSSGGARGNTIYF	TGCGCCAGCAGCTCCGGGGGGGCCCGAGGAAACACCATATATTTT
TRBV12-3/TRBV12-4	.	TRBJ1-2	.	CASSLKGDYGYTF	TGTGCCAGCAGTTTAAAGGGAGACTATGGCTACACCTTC
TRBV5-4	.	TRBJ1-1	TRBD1	CASRLPGQGGTEAFF	TGTGCCAGCAGGCTACCGGGACAGGGGGGCACTGAAGCTTTCTTT
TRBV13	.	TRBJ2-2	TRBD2	CASRRAGVRTGELFF	TGTGCCAGCAGACGGGCGGGAGTTCGCACCGGGGAGCTGTTTTTT
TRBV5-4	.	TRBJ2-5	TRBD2	CAGTSGGQETQYF	TGTGCCGGGACTAGCGGGGGGCAAGAGACCCAGTACTTC
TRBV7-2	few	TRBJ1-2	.	CASSSGTGSYGYTF	TGTGCCAGCAGCTCGGGAACAGGGTCCTATGGCTACACCTTC
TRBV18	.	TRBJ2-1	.	CASSRLANEQFF	TGTGCCAGCTCTAGATTAGCCAATGAGCAGTTCTTC
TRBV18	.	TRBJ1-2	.	CASSPGRGGNGYTF	TGTGCCAGCTCACCGGGACGGGGAGGGAATGGCTACACCTTC
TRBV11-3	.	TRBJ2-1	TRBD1	CASSLGGRGKDEQFF	TGTGCCAGCAGCCTTGGGGGCAGGGGGAAGGATGAGCAGTTCTTC
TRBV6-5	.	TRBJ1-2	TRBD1	CASNPGQLNYGYTF	TGTGCCAGCAATCCGGGACAGCTTAACTATGGCTACACCTTC
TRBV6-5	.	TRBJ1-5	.	CASSQGMRNQPQHF	TGTGCCAGCAGTCAGGGAATGCGCAATCAGCCCCAGCATTTT
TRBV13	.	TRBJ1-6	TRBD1	CASSFRQGRYNSPLHF	TGTGCCAGCAGCTTTAGACAGGGCCGATATAATTCACCCCTCCACTTT
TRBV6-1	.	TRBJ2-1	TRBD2	CASSEIRLAGEGNEQFF	TGTGCCAGCAGTGAAATAAGACTAGCGGGGGAAGGCAATGAGCAGTTCTTC
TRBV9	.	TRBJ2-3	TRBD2	CASSSGRDVTDTQYF	TGTGCCAGCAGTAGCGGGAGAGACGTCACAGATACGCAGTATTTT
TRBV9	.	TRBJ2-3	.	CASSEQGVADTQYF	TGTGCCAGCAGTGAGCAAGGGGTGGCAGATACGCAGTATTTT
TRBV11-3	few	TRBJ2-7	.	CASSPDSYEQYF	TGTGCCAGCAGCCCGGACAGCTACGAGCAGTACTTC
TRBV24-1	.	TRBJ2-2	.	CATSDLAGARTGELFF	TGTGCCACCAGTGATTTGGCGGGGGCGAGGACCGGGGAGCTGTTTTTT
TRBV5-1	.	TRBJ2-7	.	CASSFTTGEAYEQYF	TGCGCCAGCAGCTTCACTACAGGGGAGGCTTACGAGCAGTACTTC
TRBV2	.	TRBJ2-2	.	CASKRQDSTGELFF	TGTGCCAGCAAGCGACAGGACTCCACCGGGGAGCTGTTTTTT
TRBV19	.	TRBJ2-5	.	CASSIGQQLLYQETQYF	TGTGCCAGTAGTATAGGACAGCAGCTTTTGTACCAAGAGACCCAGTACTTC
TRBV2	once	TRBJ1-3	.	CASSESMSSGNTIYF	TGTGCCAGCAGTGAAAGCATGAGCTCTGGAAACACCATATATTTT
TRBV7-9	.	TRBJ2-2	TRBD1	CASSPQGQGRHGELFF	TGTGCCAGCAGCCCCCAGGGACAGGGTCGGCACGGGGAGCTGTTTTTT
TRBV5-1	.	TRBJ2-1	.	CASSWGDRLSYNEQFF	TGCGCCAGCAGCTGGGGGGACAGACTCTCCTACAATGAGCAGTTCTTC
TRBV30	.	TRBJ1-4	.	CACLQWEKLFF	TGTGCCTGCCTTCAGTGGGAAAAACTGTTTTTT
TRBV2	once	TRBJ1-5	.	CASSEAGIRGNQPQHF	TGTGCCAGCAGTGAAGCAGGAATCCGGGGGAATCAGCCCCAGCATTTT
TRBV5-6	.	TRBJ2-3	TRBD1	CASSYGTGSDTQYF	TGTGCCAGCAGCTATGGGACAGGTTCAGATACGCAGTATTTT
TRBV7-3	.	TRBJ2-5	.	CASSLNSGAGHQETQYF	TGTGCCAGCAGCTTAAATAGCGGAGCAGGACACCAAGAGACCCAGTACTTC
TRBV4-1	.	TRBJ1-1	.	CASSQAAGLSTEAFF	TGCGCCAGCAGCCAAGCTGCGGGGTTGAGCACTGAAGCTTTCTTT
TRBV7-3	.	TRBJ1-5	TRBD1	CASSLTGGRGQPQHF	TGTGCCAGCAGCTTGACAGGGGGCCGGGGACAGCCCCAGCATTTT
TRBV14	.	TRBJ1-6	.	CASSQDCRVSSYNSPLHF	TGTGCCAGCAGCCAAGATTGCAGGGTAAGCTCCTATAATTCACCCCTCCACTTT
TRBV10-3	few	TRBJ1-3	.	CAISVGDRIGSGNTIYF	TGTGCCATCTCAGTCGGAGACAGAATTGGTTCTGGAAACACCATATATTTT
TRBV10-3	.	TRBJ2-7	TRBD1	CASGQGGYEQYF	TGTGCCAGCGGACAGGGGGGATACGAGCAGTACTTC
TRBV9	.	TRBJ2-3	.	CASSRTGGADTQYF	TGTGCCAGCAGCCGAACAGGAGGGGCAGATACGCAGTATTTT